This record concerns one TCR beta chain sequence. This clonotype has a count of ten or more. Its antigen is not yet known. No per-base quality is available; no much larger clone lies one base away. The CDR3 runs 16 residues from the cysteine to the phenylalanine. The entry retains the CDR3 DNA only, 48 bases that are in frame from base 1. The germline V gene provides CDR1 KGHDR and CDR2 SFDVKD. V has 3 bases trimmed and J has 8 bases trimmed; junction bases matching no gene number 7. These data belong to a study of T cells in Graves' hyperthyroidism and ophthalmopathy (dated by TCRdb to between 2018 and 2021). A note on the overall study: Peripheral blood was sampled at the time of initial diagnosis, prior to any treatment. After blood sampling, hyperthyroidism patients were treated with methimazole at a starting dose of 30 mg daily, and ophthalmopathy patients were treated with high-dose intravenous methylprednisolone. In more than 5 Graves' hyperthyroidism patients, the study also compared T-cell repertoires from thyroid tissue with T-cell repertoires from blood. TCR V-J signatures able to tell the groups apart were searched for in a discovery cohort of 90 to 100 patients, of whom roughly 42 had Graves' ophthalmopathy and around 56 had stable Graves' hyperthyroidism. TCR Vbeta CDR3 sequencing of roughly 140 peripheral blood samples (43 ophthalmopathy, around 80 hyperthyroidism and about 17 progressor patients) is reported in the paper. For training and testing, the 100 or so patients in the discovery cohort were randomly divided in a 7:3 ratio. An independent validation cohort of 18 to 20 hyperthyroidism patients and about 15 patients who later progressed to ophthalmopathy tested prospective prediction of ophthalmopathy.

TCR beta CDR3 regions were amplified from RNA transcripts. The TCR CDR3 was subjected to a first round of RT-PCR using the HTBI primer set and the Qiagen OneStep RT-PCR kit. The libraries were constructed in a second round of multiplex PCR and then size-selected and purified. Libraries were sequenced paired-end with 100 bp reads on an Illumina HiSeq2000. The original pipeline was this. SOAPnuke was used to process the raw data, throwing out any read that contained adapters or uncalled bases, had a mean Phred below 15, or lacked an exact constant-primer or identifier match. COPE v1.2.5 was used to merge high-quality paired reads, and clonotypes were defined as unique nucleotide sequences. MiTCR v1.1 was used to align clonotypes to the IMGT TRBV, TRBD and TRBJ reference segments. Only V-J combinations with frequency above 0.0001, covering roughly 99% of repertoires, were analysed. The TCS score was defined as the ratio of F50 (clonal expansion) to E x V (chaos), calculated using BLOSUM62-based TCRdist between CDR3 peptides within each V-J. Welch's t-statistics and random forest reduced fewer than 550 V-J features to 13, which were used in a naive Bayes classifier (R e1071). Using fastp at Q25 and MiXCR, TCRdb reprocessed the public reads and kept productive beta chains. Entries are consolidated by CDR3 protein sequence, retaining the most common genes and DNA. The V and J calls come from TCRdb's annotation, not from the publication. The sample table holds 250,000 to 300,000 distinct CDR3 sequences, of which roughly an eighth were seen once. The ten most abundant clones make up roughly 7.7% of the sample.

Stable Graves' hyperthyroidism was defined as no progression to ophthalmopathy during 18 months of follow-up. The hyperthyroidism patients were between 18 and 65 years old and newly diagnosed, with a disease duration of less than 2 months. Patients with uncontrolled infections, other autoimmune diseases, pregnancy or lactation were excluded. Diagnoses were based on clinical symptoms, serum thyroxine and TRAb, thyroid ultrasound and orbital computed tomography. Ficoll-Paque density gradient centrifugation was used to isolate PBMCs from approximately 10 ml of fresh peripheral blood. Total RNA was extracted with Trizol reagent, and quality was checked on an Agilent 2100 Bioanalyzer. Beyond this particular receptor, the publication reports: A 13 V-J signature model separated ophthalmopathy from stable hyperthyroidism, with 87.88% sensitivity and 81.08% specificity in cross-validation and 80%/75% in testing. No statistical method was used to fix the sample size in advance, and group allocation was not hidden from the investigators. Blood samples also contained most of the expanded thyroid clonotypes (frequency above 0.001), which suggests that blood repertoires may reflect thyroid immune responses. In validation, the model predicted progression to ophthalmopathy a median of roughly 6.2 months before onset, with roughly 70% sensitivity and more than 72% specificity.

The specimen was blood. This clonotype originated in a woman in her forties with Graves' hyperthyroidism. The rearrangement combines TRBV24-1 with TRBJ2-1; 12 middle bases align to TRBD2. The DNA sequence is as follows: TGTGCCACCAGTGATCCGGGACTAGCGGGTGTCTATGAGCAGTTCTTC. Translated, it gives CATSDPGLAGVYEQFF.